Included here is one T cell receptor (beta chain) sequence, with context. The data originate from a study of T cell changes during pregnancy in multiple sclerosis. TCRdb's table, derived via immunoSEQ multiplex PCR, lists solely in-frame clones and lacks some. Of 26,000 or so clones listed, approximately 88% were seen once; the top ten hold about 0.5%. The sequence was obtained from a female donor in good health, enrolled as a control in a pregnancy study. This specimen was CD4+ T cells from peripheral blood mononuclear cells, taken in the first trimester of pregnancy.

The CDR3 here is CASSSITGTSGYEQYF. The CDR3 DNA sequence: TGTGCCAGCAGCTCTATTACCGGGACTAGCGGATACGAGCAGTACTTC. V is TRBV11-2 and J is TRBJ2-7; 11 bases fit TRBD2. Germline V gene data show CDR1 as SGHAT and CDR2 as FQNNGV. The junction had 9 bases not matched to a gene; V was cut back by 4 bases and J by 4 bases. CDR3 size: 16 residues.